A selection of T cell receptor beta chains follows, all from one sample in a study of shared clonotypes between healthy human individuals. Libraries were prepared by immunoSEQ multiplex PCR; TCRdb keeps only in-frame clonotypes and omits some of them. The table lists about 1.5 million clones, approximately 98% of them singletons. The specimen sequenced was naive CD4+ T cells sorted from blood. The receptors shown here come from a man under 40 in good health. Both conserved end residues are part of each CDR3. D genes are given only for firm matches. Clone size, where shown, is once, few, many, or a class for clones that have expanded.

TRBJ1-1 | 13 | . | TRBV9 | . | CASSMLGNTEAFF | TGTGCCAGCAGCATGCTCGGGAACACTGAAGCTTTCTTT
TRBJ2-5 | 15 | TRBD1 | TRBV18 | . | CASSPRGQPFETQYF | TGTGCCAGCTCACCACGGGGACAGCCCTTTGAGACCCAGTACTTC
TRBJ2-1 | 15 | . | TRBV28 | . | CASSLAGSSYNEQFF | TGTGCCAGCAGTTTAGCCGGAAGCTCCTACAATGAGCAGTTCTTC
TRBJ2-2 | 14 | TRBD1 | TRBV7-8 | . | CASSADRGTGELFF | TGTGCCAGCAGTGCGGACAGGGGTACCGGGGAGCTGTTTTTT
TRBJ2-5 | 18 | . | TRBV5-1 | . | CASSETGIRAFGTETQYF | TGCGCCAGCAGCGAAACAGGGATCCGGGCGTTCGGTACGGAGACCCAGTACTTC
TRBJ1-1 | 14 | . | TRBV5-1 | . | CASSFQGKGTEAFF | TGCGCCAGCAGCTTTCAGGGTAAGGGCACTGAAGCTTTCTTT
TRBJ2-1 | 18 | . | TRBV6-1 | . | CASSGSVLTRRYYNEQFF | TGTGCCAGCAGTGGATCGGTACTCACCCGGCGTTACTACAATGAGCAGTTCTTC
TRBJ2-3 | 14 | TRBD1 | TRBV5-1 | . | CASSGTGGTDTQYF | TGCGCCAGCAGCGGGACAGGGGGAACAGATACGCAGTATTTT
TRBJ1-5 | 16 | . | TRBV7-2 | once | CASSIRGGHGNQPQHF | TGTGCCAGCAGCATACGGGGGGGGCACGGCAATCAGCCCCAGCATTTT
TRBJ2-7 | 11 | . | TRBV6-6 | . | CASTHGYEQYF | TGTGCCAGCACCCACGGGTACGAGCAGTACTTC
TRBJ2-3 | 14 | . | TRBV5-1 | . | CASKSASGADTQYF | TGCGCCAGCAAATCGGCCAGTGGCGCGGATACGCAGTATTTT
TRBJ1-4 | 15 | . | TRBV27 | . | CASSPPGRTNEKLFF | TGTGCCAGCAGTCCTCCGGGACGGACTAATGAAAAACTGTTTTTT
TRBJ1-2 | 13 | . | TRBV10-3 | . | CAISGGLNYGYTF | TGTGCCATCAGTGGAGGGTTAAACTATGGCTACACCTTC
TRBJ2-7 | 13 | . | TRBV18 | . | CASSPASREEQYF | TGTGCCAGCTCACCAGCTAGCAGGGAAGAGCAGTACTTC
TRBJ1-1 | 16 | TRBD1 | TRBV11-3 | . | CASSSNRGRHGTEAFF | TGTGCCAGCAGCTCAAACAGGGGGCGCCACGGCACTGAAGCTTTCTTT
TRBJ2-7 | 15 | . | TRBV11-2 | . | CASSSQDWSSYEQYF | TGTGCCAGCAGCTCCCAGGACTGGAGCTCCTACGAGCAGTACTTC
TRBJ2-1 | 15 | TRBD2 | TRBV27 | . | CASSSRTSGSNEQFF | TGTGCCAGCAGTTCTCGGACTAGCGGGAGCAATGAGCAGTTCTTC
TRBJ1-5 | 16 | TRBD1 | TRBV4-1 | . | CASSLHPGQNFQPQHF | TGCGCCAGCAGCCTTCACCCGGGACAGAACTTTCAGCCCCAGCATTTT
TRBJ1-5 | 14 | . | TRBV5-5 | . | CASSGGDSNQPQHF | TGTGCCAGCTCCGGCGGGGACAGCAATCAGCCCCAGCATTTT
TRBJ2-7 | 14 | TRBD2 | TRBV2 | . | CASSGLAGAGEQYF | TGTGCCAGCAGTGGACTAGCGGGAGCGGGCGAGCAGTACTTC
TRBJ2-5 | 15 | TRBD2 | TRBV9 | . | CASSVWSGRWETQYF | TGTGCCAGCAGCGTTTGGAGCGGGAGGTGGGAGACCCAGTACTTC
TRBJ2-7 | 15 | . | TRBV1 | . | CTSSPLEDPFYEQYF | TGCACCAGCAGCCCCTTAGAGGACCCGTTTTACGAGCAGTACTTC
TRBJ2-7 | 14 | . | TRBV5-1 | once | CASSFGGTLYEQYF | TGCGCCAGCAGCTTCGGCGGGACCCTCTACGAGCAGTACTTC
TRBJ2-7 | 14 | . | TRBV10-3 | . | CAISEGLSSYEQYF | TGTGCCATCAGTGAGGGACTAAGCTCCTACGAGCAGTACTTC
TRBJ2-7 | 14 | . | TRBV7-2 | . | CASSLSGLLYEQYF | TGTGCCAGCAGCCTATCGGGACTCCTATACGAGCAGTACTTC
TRBJ1-2 | 11 | . | TRBV18 | . | CASRAAYGYTF | TGTGCCAGCCGCGCGGCCTATGGCTACACCTTC
TRBJ2-7 | 13 | . | TRBV6-5 | . | CASSKRNGYEQYF | TGTGCCAGCAGCAAGCGCAACGGTTACGAGCAGTACTTC
TRBJ2-5 | 16 | . | TRBV18 | . | CASSPPFWRSGETQYF | TGTGCCAGCTCACCACCGTTTTGGAGAAGCGGAGAGACCCAGTACTTC
TRBJ1-5 | 12 | . | TRBV2 | . | CASRDRNQPQHF | TGTGCCAGCAGAGACAGGAACCAGCCCCAGCATTTT
TRBJ1-2 | 14 | . | TRBV18 | . | CASSATRANYGYTF | TGTGCCAGCTCAGCCACCAGGGCTAACTATGGCTACACCTTC
TRBJ2-3 | 15 | . | TRBV10-2 | . | CASINGKKPDDTQYF | TGCGCCAGCATTAATGGCAAGAAACCGGATGATACGCAGTATTTT
TRBJ2-7 | 12 | . | TRBV18 | . | CASSPVIGEQYF | TGTGCCAGCTCACCAGTCATCGGCGAGCAGTACTTC
TRBJ2-4 | 15 | . | TRBV19 | . | CASSINRDAKNIQYF | TGTGCCAGTAGTATAAACAGGGATGCCAAAAACATTCAGTACTTC
TRBJ2-7 | 14 | . | TRBV28 | . | CASSFVGRPYEQYF | TGTGCCAGCAGTTTCGTAGGTCGACCTTACGAGCAGTACTTC
TRBJ1-5 | 12 | . | TRBV7-2 | . | CASSFQGEPQHF | TGTGCCAGCAGCTTCCAGGGAGAGCCCCAGCATTTT
TRBJ2-5 | 13 | . | TRBV11-2 | . | CASSLAQQGTQYF | TGTGCCAGCAGCTTAGCCCAGCAGGGGACCCAGTACTTC
TRBJ2-5 | 14 | . | TRBV14 | once | CASSQGGAKETQYF | TGTGCCAGCAGCCAAGGGGGCGCAAAAGAGACCCAGTACTTC
TRBJ2-1 | 10 | . | TRBV29-1 | . | CSVDRAEQFF | TGCAGCGTTGACCGGGCAGAGCAGTTCTTC
TRBJ2-2 | 12 | . | TRBV11-3 | . | CASSSGTGELFF | TGTGCCAGCAGCTCGGGGACCGGGGAGCTGTTTTTT
TRBJ2-5 | 15 | TRBD1 | TRBV4-1 | . | CASSHRQGPGETQYF | TGCGCCAGCAGCCATCGACAGGGTCCAGGAGAGACCCAGTACTTC
TRBJ1-5 | 17 | TRBD1 | TRBV28 | . | CASRRQGRGLGNQPQHF | TGTGCCAGCAGACGACAGGGCAGGGGGCTCGGCAATCAGCCCCAGCATTTT
TRBJ2-5 | 15 | . | TRBV4-1 | . | CASSQVGRGSETQYF | TGCGCCAGCAGCCAAGTGGGAAGGGGGTCTGAGACCCAGTACTTC
TRBJ1-4 | 19 | . | TRBV4-3 | . | CASSPLGPGSNGANEKLFF | TGCGCCAGCAGCCCGCTGGGGCCAGGGTCGAATGGAGCTAATGAAAAACTGTTTTTT
TRBJ1-2 | 15 | . | TRBV19 | once | CASSIGTGTLYGYTF | TGTGCCAGTAGTATAGGGACCGGGACTCTCTATGGCTACACCTTC
TRBJ2-3 | 15 | TRBD2 | TRBV19 | . | CASRISGTPTDTQYF | TGTGCCAGTAGGATTAGCGGGACTCCCACAGATACGCAGTATTTT
TRBJ2-4 | 15 | . | TRBV7-9 | . | CASSPGHLSANIQYF | TGTGCCAGCAGCCCCGGACATCTTTCGGCAAACATTCAGTACTTC
TRBJ1-2 | 14 | . | TRBV19 | . | CASSRQTFRYGYTF | TGTGCCAGTAGTAGGCAGACGTTCCGCTATGGCTACACCTTC
TRBJ1-2 | 14 | TRBD1 | TRBV6-1 | . | CASTPGQGGFGYTF | TGTGCCAGCACTCCTGGACAGGGGGGGTTCGGCTACACCTTC